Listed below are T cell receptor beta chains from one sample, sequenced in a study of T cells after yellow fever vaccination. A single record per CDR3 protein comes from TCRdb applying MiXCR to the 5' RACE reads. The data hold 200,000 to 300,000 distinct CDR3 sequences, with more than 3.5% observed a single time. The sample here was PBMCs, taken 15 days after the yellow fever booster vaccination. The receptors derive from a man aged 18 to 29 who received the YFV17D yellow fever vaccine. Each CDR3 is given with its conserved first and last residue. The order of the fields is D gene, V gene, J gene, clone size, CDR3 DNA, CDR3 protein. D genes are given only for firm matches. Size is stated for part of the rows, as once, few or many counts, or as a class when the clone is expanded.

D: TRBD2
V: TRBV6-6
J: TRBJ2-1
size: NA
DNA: TGTGCCAGCAGTTCGGGGGGGGGTTGGAATGAGCAGTTCTTC
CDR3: CASSSGGGWNEQFF

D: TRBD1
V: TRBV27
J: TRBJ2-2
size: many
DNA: TGTGCCAGCAGTCCCTTGGACAGGGCCGCCGGGGAGCTGTTTTTT
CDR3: CASSPLDRAAGELFF

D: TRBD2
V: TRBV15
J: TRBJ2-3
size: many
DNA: TGTGCCACCAGAGGACTAGCGGGGGGGCCAGATACGCAGTATTTT
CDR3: CATRGLAGGPDTQYF

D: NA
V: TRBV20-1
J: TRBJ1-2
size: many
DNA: TGCAGGGGGGGTAGCTATGGCTACACCTTC
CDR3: CRGGSYGYTF

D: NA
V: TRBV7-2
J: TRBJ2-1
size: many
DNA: TGTGCCAGCAGCACCGACCGGGTCCCAGGCCATGAGCAGTTCTTC
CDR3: CASSTDRVPGHEQFF

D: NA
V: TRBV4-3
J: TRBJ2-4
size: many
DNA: TGCGCCAGCAGCCCCCAAGCTGGACGCGCCGCAGAGAAGCAGTACTTC
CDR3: CASSPQAGRAAEKQYF

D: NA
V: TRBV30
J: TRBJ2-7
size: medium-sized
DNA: TGTGCCTGGAGTGTACAGGTCCAGTACGAGCAGTACTTC
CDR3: CAWSVQVQYEQYF

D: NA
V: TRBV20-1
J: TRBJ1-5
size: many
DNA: TGCAGTGCTAAACAGGAGGCAGGGGATCAGCCCCAGCATTTT
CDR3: CSAKQEAGDQPQHF

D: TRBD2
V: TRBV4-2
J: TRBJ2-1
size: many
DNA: TGTGCCAGCAGCCAAGATGACGGGGGGACGTACAATGAGCAGTTCTTC
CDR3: CASSQDDGGTYNEQFF

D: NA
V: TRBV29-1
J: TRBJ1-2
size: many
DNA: TGCAGCGTTGAGTTAGGGGATTATGGCTACACCTTC
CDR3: CSVELGDYGYTF

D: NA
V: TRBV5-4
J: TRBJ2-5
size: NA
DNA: TGTGCCAGCAGCTCGGGGGCCCTCGGGGCCCAGTACTTC
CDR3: CASSSGALGAQYF

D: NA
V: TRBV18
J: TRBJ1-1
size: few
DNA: TGTGCCAGCTCATCATTCGACAGCCTGGGCACTGAAGCTTTCTTT
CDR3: CASSSFDSLGTEAFF

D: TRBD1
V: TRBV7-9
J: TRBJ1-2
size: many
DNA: TGTGCCAGCAGCTTCCCCGAGGGGGCCGCGAACTATGGCTACACCTTC
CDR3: CASSFPEGAANYGYTF

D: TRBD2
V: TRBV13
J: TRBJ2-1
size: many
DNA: TGTGCCAGCAGCGCCCAGACTAGCGCCGAGGAGCAGTTCTTC
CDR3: CASSAQTSAEEQFF

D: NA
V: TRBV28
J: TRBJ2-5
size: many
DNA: TGTGCCAGCAGTTTGCGCCCTGTGAAAGAGACCCAGTACTTC
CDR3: CASSLRPVKETQYF

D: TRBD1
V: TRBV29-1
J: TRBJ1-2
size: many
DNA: TGCAGCGTTGTTCCGGCAACTAGGGACAGGGACTATGGCTACACCTTC
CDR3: CSVVPATRDRDYGYTF

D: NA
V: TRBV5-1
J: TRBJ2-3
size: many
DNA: TGCGCCAGCAGCCAGGGGATTGGGGGCCCAGATACGCAGTATTTT
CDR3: CASSQGIGGPDTQYF

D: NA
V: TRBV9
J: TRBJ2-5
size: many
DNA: TGTGCCAGCAGCGTAGCCGGGGGCCTCCAAGAGACCCAGTACTTC
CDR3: CASSVAGGLQETQYF

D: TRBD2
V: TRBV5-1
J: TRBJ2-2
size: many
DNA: TGCGCCAGCAGCCCTACACTAGCGGGGATCACCGGGGAGCTGTTTTTT
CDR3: CASSPTLAGITGELFF

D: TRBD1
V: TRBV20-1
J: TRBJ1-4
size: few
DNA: TGCAGTGCTTCCACGGGACAGGGGGGTGAAAAACTGTTTTTT
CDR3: CSASTGQGGEKLFF

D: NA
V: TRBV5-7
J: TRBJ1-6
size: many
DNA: TGTGCCAGCAGCTTGGCTCGGCGGCCCGATAATTCACCCCTCCACTTT
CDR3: CASSLARRPDNSPLHF

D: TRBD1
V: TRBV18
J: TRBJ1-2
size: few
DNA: TGTGCCAGCTCACACGAAGCAACAGGGGATGACGGCTACACCTTC
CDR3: CASSHEATGDDGYTF

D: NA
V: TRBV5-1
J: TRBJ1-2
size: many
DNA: TGCGCCAGCAGCGAAAGGGTCGGGGGAACCCGCAACTATGGCTACACCTTC
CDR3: CASSERVGGTRNYGYTF

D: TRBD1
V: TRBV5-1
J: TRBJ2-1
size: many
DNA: TGCGCCAGCAGCTGGAGACAGGGTTACAATGAGCAGTTCTTC
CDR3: CASSWRQGYNEQFF